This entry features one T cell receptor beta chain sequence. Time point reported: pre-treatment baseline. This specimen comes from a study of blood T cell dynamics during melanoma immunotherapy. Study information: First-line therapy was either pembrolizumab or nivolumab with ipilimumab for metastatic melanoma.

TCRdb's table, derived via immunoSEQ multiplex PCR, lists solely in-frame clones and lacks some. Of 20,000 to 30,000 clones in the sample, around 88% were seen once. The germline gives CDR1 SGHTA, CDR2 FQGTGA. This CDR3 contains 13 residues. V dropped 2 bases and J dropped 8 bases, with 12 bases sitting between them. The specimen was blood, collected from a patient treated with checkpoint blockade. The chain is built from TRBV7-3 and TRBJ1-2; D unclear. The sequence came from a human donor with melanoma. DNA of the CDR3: TGTGCCAGCAGCTTATCTATGGGAAGCGGCTACACCTTC. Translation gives CASSLSMGSGYTF.